Below, one T cell receptor (beta chain) is given with its context. This clone's antigen is unknown. No per-base quality is available; no much larger clone lies one base away. Taken from the germline V gene, the CDR1 and CDR2 loops are SGHAT and FQNNGV. V and J are trimmed by 5 bases and 3 bases, and the gene matches miss 9 bases of the junction. Reading from cysteine to phenylalanine, the CDR3 counts 16 amino acids. This entry keeps only the CDR3 DNA: 48 bases, framed from base 1. Healthy HIV-negative adults with no recently reported acute infections or vaccinations were included as donors. Every donor was a Caucasian adult residing in Nashville, Tennessee, USA. CD4+ T cells were enriched by magnetic negative selection, after which naive cells were positively selected on CD45RA and the negative fraction was taken as the memory subset. Blood was obtained by leukapheresis, after which PBMCs were separated by Ficoll-Histopaque density gradient centrifugation and cryopreserved in liquid nitrogen vapor phase. Analytical flow cytometry was used to check the purity and quantity of each magnetically sorted T cell population. Genomic DNA was isolated from each sorted fraction and quantified by UV absorbance on a Nanodrop 2000c.

The entry originates in a study of shared clonotypes between healthy human individuals (dated by TCRdb to about 2020). About the investigation overall: Three men and a couple of women, aged 18 to 49 years, made up the cohort. For each donor, CD4 naive and CD4 memory were each given three plates, CD8 naive was given two plates, and CD8 memory was given one plate. Blood TCR repertoires of a handful of healthy adults were deeply sequenced to estimate repertoire size and the extent of clonotype sharing between individuals. To increase sequencing depth and limit assay-specific biases, TCR repertoire library preparation and sequencing were carried out by different laboratories using diverse techniques. Between about 0.85 and 10 billion PBMCs per donor were obtained by leukapheresis. The full study reports these points: Because the study included a small number of donors, the genetic and exposure-history diversity represented was limited. Naive subsets generally had larger estimated clonotype richness than memory subsets. Compared with non-shared clonotypes, the clonotypes found in all four sorted-subset donors had higher generation probabilities. Incomplete sequencing was indicated by rarefaction of sorted-subset datasets, despite the large sequencing depth. When several donors were compared, the shared fraction of clonotypes was 5% to 6.5% for naive CD4, about 4% for naive CD8, 2.3% for memory CD4, and approximately 0.4% for memory CD8. Based on pairwise subsampling, the degree of clonotype sharing among donors was expected to be affected by sequencing depth. Sampling was restricted to blood, and TCR repertoires in tissues likely differ from the TCR repertoires found in blood.

TCR CDR3 regions were amplified from genomic DNA by multiplex PCR using the deep immunoSEQ assay. Genomic DNA extracted from each cell subset was distributed evenly over all wells of several immunoSEQ 96-well plates, and each plate served as one replicate. For sorted subsets, each replicate PCR was loaded with about 0.2 ug genomic DNA, equivalent to 30,000 or so T cell genomes. Purified libraries were measured with a Qubit 3.0 fluorometer, size-checked on a Bioanalyzer 2100, and measured again with the KAPA Library Quantification kit. Each immunoSEQ 96-well plate was sequenced on its own single-read 150-cycle Illumina NextSeq 550 flow cell. The authors' pipeline ran thus. Because the immunoSEQ output included only junctional sequences and no quality scores, the filtering could not be the same as the filtering used for full-length reads. Sequences were annotated with PyIR, a Python wrapper for IgBLAST v1.9, using IMGT germline references to assign V/J genes and CDR3. Reads were filtered out if the reads had weak V/J assignments (E-value above 1e-6), no CDR3, stop codons, out-of-frame junctions, or ambiguous translated residues. V3J clonotypes were defined as sequences sharing the same inferred V gene, J gene, and CDR3 amino acid sequence. Percentage overlap between repertoires was calculated by dividing the number of shared unique clonotypes by the size of the smaller repertoire. Richness of each repertoire was evaluated using RTK rarefaction, the Chao1 estimator, and Recon v2.1 estimates of unobserved clonotypes. For all TCRbeta clonotypes obtained by the gDNA method from a few donors, generation probabilities were computed with OLGA. Drawn from immuneACCESS, this table holds only the in-frame rearrangements with V and J called that TCRdb kept. Clones are partly lost; checked studies trace under half to an unresolved V gene and leave the rest unexplained. That table is the source of V, J and clone size, and D and trimming were worked out from the DNA. For this sample the table gives 300,000 to 350,000 clones, of which about 73% were detected only once. The ten largest account for less than 11% of the sample.

The chain joins TRBV11-2 to TRBJ2-7; 11 central nucleotides agree with TRBD2. Material: memory CD4+ T cells sorted from blood. The cell subset or site tag for this specimen amounts to: CD45RA-negative fraction. The sequence derives from a man aged 25-40 years in good health. The DNA reads TGTGCCAGCAGCGCGCCCACTAGCGGGAGAAACTACGAGCAGTACTTC. This is translated as CASSAPTSGRNYEQYF. Outside the CDR3, residues come from the reference TRBV11-2 and TRBJ2-7 proteins, so the full variable domain is: EAGVAQSPRYKIIEKRQSVAFWCNPISGHATLYWYQQILGQGPKLLIQFQNNGVVDDSQLPKDRFSAERLKGVDSTLKIQPAKLEDSAVYLCASSAPTSGRNYEQYFGPGTRLTVT.